This is a list of T cell receptor beta chains from one sample in a study of T cells after yellow fever vaccination. TCRdb reanalysed the 5' RACE reads using MiXCR and keeps one entry per CDR3 protein. The data hold around 320,000 distinct CDR3 sequences, with around a tenth observed a single time. Here the sequenced sample was CD4+ T cells sorted from PBMCs, taken 45 days after the yellow fever booster vaccination. All receptors derive from a man aged 18 to 35 who received the YFV17D yellow fever vaccine. Both conserved end residues are part of each CDR3. The order of the fields is J gene, clone size, D gene, CDR3 length, V gene, CDR3 DNA, CDR3 protein. A D gene is named only where the DNA matches it firmly. Clone size is not always given. Where it is, it says once, few, many or a class for expanded clones.

>TRBJ2-3|many|-|15|TRBV7-7
TGCGCCAGCAGCTTGGCAGGGGCTAGCACAGATACGCAGTATTTT
CASSLAGASTDTQYF
>TRBJ1-2|few|TRBD1|15|TRBV5-1
TGCGCCAGCAGCATAACAGGGGGTGGAGACTATGGCTACACCTTC
CASSITGGGDYGYTF
>TRBJ2-2|-|-|15|TRBV24-1
TGTGCCACCAGTGACCCTGGGGATCGGGCCGGGGAGCTGTTTTTT
CATSDPGDRAGELFF
>TRBJ2-1|-|-|15|TRBV6-5
TGTGCCAGCAGCATAGACGGGGGTCCCAACAATGAGCAGTTCTTC
CASSIDGGPNNEQFF
>TRBJ2-5|few|-|15|TRBV4-3
TGCGCCAGCAGCCAAGGATGGACGGTCCAAGAGACCCAGTACTTC
CASSQGWTVQETQYF
>TRBJ1-3|many|-|13|TRBV12-3/TRBV12-4
TGTGCCAGCAGTTTCCGCTCTGGAAACACCATATATTTT
CASSFRSGNTIYF
>TRBJ2-7|-|-|18|TRBV5-1
TGCGCCAGCAGCTTGGATGGGTGGGGGCGAGGAATGTCTTACGAGCAGTACTTC
CASSLDGWGRGMSYEQYF
>TRBJ2-3|-|TRBD1|14|TRBV7-8
TGTGCCAGCAGCAATAACCGGGACAGGGGGCCCCCGTATTTT
CASSNNRDRGPPYF
>TRBJ1-3|-|TRBD1|13|TRBV20-1
TGCAGTGCCCCACAGGGGGCTGGAAACACCATATATTTT
CSAPQGAGNTIYF
>TRBJ1-6|few|-|14|TRBV27
TGTGCCAGCAGTTTTGGGGGACGCGGCTCACCCCTCCACTTT
CASSFGGRGSPLHF
>TRBJ2-7|many|TRBD2|14|TRBV6-5
TGTGCCTCCCAAGCCCTAGCGGGGTTCTACGAGCAGTACTTC
CASQALAGFYEQYF
>TRBJ1-1|-|-|14|TRBV2
TGTGCCAGCACCGCGCGAGGGGGAGGCACTGAAGCTTTCTTT
CASTARGGGTEAFF
>TRBJ2-1|-|-|13|TRBV20-1
TGCAGTGCTTCGTCGACAGCCTACAATGAGCAGTTCTTC
CSASSTAYNEQFF
>TRBJ2-3|many|-|13|TRBV5-1
TGCGCCAGCAGCTTGGAAGACCGCGGTCCGCAGTATTTT
CASSLEDRGPQYF
>TRBJ2-5|few|-|13|TRBV6-5
TGTGCCAGCAGGCCTCCGGGGCGGGGGACCCAGTACTTC
CASRPPGRGTQYF
>TRBJ2-1|few|TRBD2|16|TRBV10-3
TGTGCCATCAGTGAGTTTTTTTTGCGCGGGGGCAATGAGCAGTTCTTC
CAISEFFLRGGNEQFF
>TRBJ2-5|few|-|13|TRBV15
TGTGCCACCACCCGACAGGCCCAAGAGACCCAGTACTTC
CATTRQAQETQYF
>TRBJ2-3|-|TRBD2|17|TRBV7-9
TGTGCCAGCAGCCCGCGACTAGCGGGGCCTAGCACAGATACGCAGTATTTT
CASSPRLAGPSTDTQYF
>TRBJ1-2|-|-|14|TRBV6-2/TRBV6-3
TGTGCCAGCAGTTATCAGGGGCCAGACTATGGCTACACCTTC
CASSYQGPDYGYTF
>TRBJ2-5|many|TRBD1|14|TRBV6-2/TRBV6-3
TGTGCCAGCAGGAGACAGGGGTACCAAGAGACCCAGTACTTC
CASRRQGYQETQYF
>TRBJ1-3|few|-|13|TRBV29-1
TGCAGCGCCGCGGAAACCACTGGAAACACCATATATTTT
CSAAETTGNTIYF
>TRBJ2-1|few|TRBD2|16|TRBV25-1
TGTGCCAGCAGTGAATACGTGAGCGGGGGGCGACGATGGCAGTTCTTC
CASSEYVSGGRRWQFF
>TRBJ1-3|few|-|17|TRBV4-2
TGTGCCAGCAGCCAAGACTTGGGCAGAAGCTCTGGAAACACCATATATTTT
CASSQDLGRSSGNTIYF
>TRBJ1-4|-|-|13|TRBV7-2
TGTGCCAGCAGCTTAGTTGGGGCAGGGAGGATGTTTTTT
CASSLVGAGRMFF
>TRBJ1-1|many|-|13|TRBV5-1
TGCGCCAGCAGCTTGCAGGGGAACACTGAAGCTTTCTTT
CASSLQGNTEAFF
>TRBJ1-1|-|-|13|TRBV20-1
TGCAGTCCCCGAGCTCAGGGATGGTTTGGGGCTTTCTTT
CSPRAQGWFGAFF
>TRBJ1-4|-|-|15|TRBV27
TGTGCCAGCAGAAATCCGGGACACACTAATGAAAAACTGTTTTTT
CASRNPGHTNEKLFF
>TRBJ2-7|many|TRBD2|15|TRBV11-2
TGTGCCAGCAGCGCGGTGACGGGGGGCTCCTACGAGCAGTACTTC
CASSAVTGGSYEQYF